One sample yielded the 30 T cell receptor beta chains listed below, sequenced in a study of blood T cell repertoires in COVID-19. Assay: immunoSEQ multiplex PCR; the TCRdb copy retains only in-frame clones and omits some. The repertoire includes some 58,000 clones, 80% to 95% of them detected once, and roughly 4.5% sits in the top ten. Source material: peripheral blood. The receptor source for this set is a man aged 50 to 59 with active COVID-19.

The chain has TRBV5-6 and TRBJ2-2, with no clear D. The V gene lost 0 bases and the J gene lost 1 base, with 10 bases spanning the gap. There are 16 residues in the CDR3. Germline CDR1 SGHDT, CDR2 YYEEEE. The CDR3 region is CASSLGHTQNTGELFF. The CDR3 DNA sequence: TGTGCCAGCAGCTTGGGCCACACGCAGAACACCGGGGAGCTGTTTTTT.

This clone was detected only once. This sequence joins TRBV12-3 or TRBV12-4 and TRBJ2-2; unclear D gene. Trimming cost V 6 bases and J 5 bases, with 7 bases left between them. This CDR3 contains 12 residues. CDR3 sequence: CASRYSTGELFF. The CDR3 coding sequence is TGTGCCAGCAGATACTCGACCGGGGAGCTGTTTTTT.

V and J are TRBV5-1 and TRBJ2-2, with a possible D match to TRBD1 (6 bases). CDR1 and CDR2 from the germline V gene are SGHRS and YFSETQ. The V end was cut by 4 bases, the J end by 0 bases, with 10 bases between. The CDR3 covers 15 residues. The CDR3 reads CASSRTAANTGELFF. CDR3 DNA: TGCGCCAGCAGCCGGACAGCAGCGAACACCGGGGAGCTGTTTTTT.

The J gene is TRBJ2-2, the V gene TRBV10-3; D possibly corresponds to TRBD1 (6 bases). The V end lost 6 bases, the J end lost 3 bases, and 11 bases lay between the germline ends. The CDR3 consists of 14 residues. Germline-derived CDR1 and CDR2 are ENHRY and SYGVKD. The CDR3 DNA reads TGTGCCATCAGCAGGGGCTGGGACACCGGGGAGCTGTTTTTT. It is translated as CAISRGWDTGELFF.

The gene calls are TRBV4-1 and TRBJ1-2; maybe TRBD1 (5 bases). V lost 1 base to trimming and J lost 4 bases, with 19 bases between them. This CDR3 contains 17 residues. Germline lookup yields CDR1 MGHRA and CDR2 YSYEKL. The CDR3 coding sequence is TGCGCCAGCAGCCAAGGACCCCAGGGTATTGGGGCCTATGGCTACACCTTC. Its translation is CASSQGPQGIGAYGYTF.

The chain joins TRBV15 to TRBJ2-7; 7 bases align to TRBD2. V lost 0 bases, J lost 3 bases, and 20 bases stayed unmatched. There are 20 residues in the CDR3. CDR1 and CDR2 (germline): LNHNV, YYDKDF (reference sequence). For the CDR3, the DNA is TGTGCCACCAGCAGAGATCCCCCCAACGCCGAGCGGGAAGGTAGCTACGAGCAGTACTTC. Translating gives CATSRDPPNAEREGSYEQYF.

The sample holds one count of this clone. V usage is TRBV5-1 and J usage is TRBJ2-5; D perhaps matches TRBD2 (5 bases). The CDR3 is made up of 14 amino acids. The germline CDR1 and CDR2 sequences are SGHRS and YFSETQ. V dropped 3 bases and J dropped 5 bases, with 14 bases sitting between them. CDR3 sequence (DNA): TGCGCCAGCAGCTCTTTCGGAGGTACCGAGACCCAGTACTTC. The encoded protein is CASSSFGGTETQYF.

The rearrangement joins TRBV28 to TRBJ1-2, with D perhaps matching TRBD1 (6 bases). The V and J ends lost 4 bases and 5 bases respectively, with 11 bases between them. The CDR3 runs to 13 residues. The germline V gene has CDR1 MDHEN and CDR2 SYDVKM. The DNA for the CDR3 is TGTGCCAGCAGTTCACAGGGCTTGTATGGCTACACCTTC. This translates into CASSSQGLYGYTF.

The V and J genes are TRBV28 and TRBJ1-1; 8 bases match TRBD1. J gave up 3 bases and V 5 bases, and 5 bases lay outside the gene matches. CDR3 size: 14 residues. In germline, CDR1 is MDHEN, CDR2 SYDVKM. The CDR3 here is CASSMNRGDTEAFF. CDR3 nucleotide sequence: TGTGCCAGCAGTATGAACAGGGGGGACACTGAAGCTTTCTTT.

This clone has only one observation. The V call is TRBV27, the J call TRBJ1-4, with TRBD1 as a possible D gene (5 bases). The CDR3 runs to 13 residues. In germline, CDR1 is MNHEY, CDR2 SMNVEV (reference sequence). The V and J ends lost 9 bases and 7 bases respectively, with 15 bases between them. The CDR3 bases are TGTGCCAGTTGGGACTTTGTCAGTGAAAAACTGTTTTTT. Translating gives CASWDFVSEKLFF.

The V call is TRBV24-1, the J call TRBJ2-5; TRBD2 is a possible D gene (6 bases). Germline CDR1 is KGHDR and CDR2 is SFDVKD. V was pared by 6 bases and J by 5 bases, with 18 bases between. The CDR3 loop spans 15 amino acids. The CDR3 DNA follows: TGTGCCACCAGTTCTGGTTCGGCGGGAATGGAGACCCAGTACTTC. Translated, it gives CATSSGSAGMETQYF.

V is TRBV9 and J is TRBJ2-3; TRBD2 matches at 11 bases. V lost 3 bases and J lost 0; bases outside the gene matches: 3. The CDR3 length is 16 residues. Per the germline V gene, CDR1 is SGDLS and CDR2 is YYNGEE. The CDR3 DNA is TGTGCCAGCAGCGCCGGGACTAGCGGCAGCACAGATACGCAGTATTTT. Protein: CASSAGTSGSTDTQYF.

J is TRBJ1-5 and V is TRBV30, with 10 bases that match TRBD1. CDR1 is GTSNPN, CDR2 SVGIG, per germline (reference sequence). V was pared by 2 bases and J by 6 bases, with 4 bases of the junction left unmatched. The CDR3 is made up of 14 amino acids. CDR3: CAWSLTGGGQPQHF. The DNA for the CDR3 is TGTGCCTGGAGTTTGACAGGGGGCGGTCAGCCCCAGCATTTT. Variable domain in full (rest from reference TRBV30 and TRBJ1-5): SQTIHQWPATLVQPVGSPLSLECTVEGTSNPNLYWYRQAAGRGLQLLFYSVGIGQISSEVPQNLSASRPQDRQFILSSKKLLLSDSGFYLCAWSLTGGGQPQHFGDGTRLSIL.

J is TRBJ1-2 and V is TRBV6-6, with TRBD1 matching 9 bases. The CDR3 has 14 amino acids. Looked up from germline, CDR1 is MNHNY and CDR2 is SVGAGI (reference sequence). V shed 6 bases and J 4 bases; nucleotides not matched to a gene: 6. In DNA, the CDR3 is TGTGCCAGCAGCATTACAGGGGGCCCCTATGGCTACACCTTC. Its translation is CASSITGGPYGYTF.

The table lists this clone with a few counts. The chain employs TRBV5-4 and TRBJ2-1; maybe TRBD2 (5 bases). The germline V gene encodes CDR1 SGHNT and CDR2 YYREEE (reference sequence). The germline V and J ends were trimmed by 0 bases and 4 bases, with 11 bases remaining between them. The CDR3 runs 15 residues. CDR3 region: CASSLVGEGYNEQFF. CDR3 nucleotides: TGTGCCAGCAGCTTGGTAGGTGAGGGATACAATGAGCAGTTCTTC.

CDR3 nucleotide sequence: TGTGCCAGCAGTTTATCGGGCCAGGGGTTTTTCTCTGGGGCCAACGTCCTGACTTTC. Translating gives CASSLSGQGFFSGANVLTF. The chain carries TRBV27 and TRBJ2-6; tentatively, D is TRBD1 (6 bases). The V gene's germline CDR1 is MNHEY and CDR2 SMNVEV (reference sequence). The CDR3 length is 19 residues. Trimming took off 0 bases at V and 0 bases at J, with 15 bases between the two ends.

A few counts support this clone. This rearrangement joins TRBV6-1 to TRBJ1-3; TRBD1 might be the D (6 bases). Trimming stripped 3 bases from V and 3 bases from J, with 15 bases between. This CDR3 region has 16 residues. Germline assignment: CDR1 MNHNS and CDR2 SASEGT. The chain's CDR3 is CASSDRSRGDGNTIYF. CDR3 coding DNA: TGTGCCAGCAGTGATAGGTCCAGGGGTGATGGAAACACCATATATTTT.

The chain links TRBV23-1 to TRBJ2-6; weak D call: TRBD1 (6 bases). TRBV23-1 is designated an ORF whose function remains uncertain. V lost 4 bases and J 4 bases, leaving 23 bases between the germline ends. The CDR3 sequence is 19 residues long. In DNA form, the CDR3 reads TGCGCCAGCAGTCTACCACGGTACAGGGCAAGATTCGGGGCCAACGTCCTGACTTTC. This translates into CASSLPRYRARFGANVLTF.

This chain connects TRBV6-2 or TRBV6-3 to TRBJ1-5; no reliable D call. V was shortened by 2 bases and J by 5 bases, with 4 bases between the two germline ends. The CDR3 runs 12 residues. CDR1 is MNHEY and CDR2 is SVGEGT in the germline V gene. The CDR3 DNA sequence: TGTGCCAGCAGTTACGGGCATCAGCCCCAGCATTTT. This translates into CASSYGHQPQHF.

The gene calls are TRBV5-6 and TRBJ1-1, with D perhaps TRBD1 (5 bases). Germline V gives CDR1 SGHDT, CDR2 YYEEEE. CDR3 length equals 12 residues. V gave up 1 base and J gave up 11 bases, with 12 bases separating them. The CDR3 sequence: CASSLRGPLAFF. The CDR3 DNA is TGTGCCAGCAGCTTGAGGGGTCCGTTGGCTTTCTTT.

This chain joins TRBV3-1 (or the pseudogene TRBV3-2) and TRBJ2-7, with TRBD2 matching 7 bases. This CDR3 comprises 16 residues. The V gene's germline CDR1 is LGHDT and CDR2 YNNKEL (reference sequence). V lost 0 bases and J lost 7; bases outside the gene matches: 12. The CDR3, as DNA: TGTGCCAGCAGCCAAGACTTTATGGCGGGAGCGGGAGAGCAGTACTTC. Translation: CASSQDFMAGAGEQYF.

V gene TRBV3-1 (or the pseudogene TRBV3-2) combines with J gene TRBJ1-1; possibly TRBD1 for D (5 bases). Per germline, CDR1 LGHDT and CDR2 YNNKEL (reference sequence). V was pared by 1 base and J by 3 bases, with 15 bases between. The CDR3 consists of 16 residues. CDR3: CASSQGTQDMDTEAFF. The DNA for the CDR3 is TGTGCCAGCAGCCAAGGGACACAGGATATGGACACTGAAGCTTTCTTT.

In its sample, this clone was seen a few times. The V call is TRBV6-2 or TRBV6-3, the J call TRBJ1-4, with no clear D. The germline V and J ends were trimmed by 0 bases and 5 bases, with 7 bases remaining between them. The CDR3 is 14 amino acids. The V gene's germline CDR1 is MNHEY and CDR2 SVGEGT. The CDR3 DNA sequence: TGTGCCAGCAGTTACTCGCCGGGGAATGAAAAACTGTTTTTT. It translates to CASSYSPGNEKLFF.

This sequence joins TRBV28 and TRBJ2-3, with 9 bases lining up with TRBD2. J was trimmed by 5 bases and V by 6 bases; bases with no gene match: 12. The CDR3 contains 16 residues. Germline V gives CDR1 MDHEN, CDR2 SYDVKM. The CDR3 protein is CASSPIIAGAGDTQYF. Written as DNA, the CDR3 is TGTGCCAGCAGCCCGATAATAGCGGGGGCTGGAGATACGCAGTATTTT.

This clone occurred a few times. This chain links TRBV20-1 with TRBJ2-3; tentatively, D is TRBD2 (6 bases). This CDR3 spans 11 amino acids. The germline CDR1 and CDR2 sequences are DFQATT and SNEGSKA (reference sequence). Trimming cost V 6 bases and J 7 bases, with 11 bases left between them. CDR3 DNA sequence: TGCAGTGCCCGGGAGTTGAATACGCAGTATTTT. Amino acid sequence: CSARELNTQYF.

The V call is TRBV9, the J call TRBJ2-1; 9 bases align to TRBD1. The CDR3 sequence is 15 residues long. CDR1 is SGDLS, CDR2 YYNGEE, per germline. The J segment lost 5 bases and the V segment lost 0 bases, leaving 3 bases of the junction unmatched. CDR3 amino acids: CASSVGGTGNNEQFF. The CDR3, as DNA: TGTGCCAGCAGCGTAGGGGGGACAGGGAACAATGAGCAGTTCTTC. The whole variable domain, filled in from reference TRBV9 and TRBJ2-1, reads DSGVTQTPKHLITATGQRVTLRCSPRSGDLSVYWYQQSLDQGLQFLIQYYNGEERAKGNILERFSAQQFPDLHSELNLSSLELGDSALYFCASSVGGTGNNEQFFGPGTRLTVL.

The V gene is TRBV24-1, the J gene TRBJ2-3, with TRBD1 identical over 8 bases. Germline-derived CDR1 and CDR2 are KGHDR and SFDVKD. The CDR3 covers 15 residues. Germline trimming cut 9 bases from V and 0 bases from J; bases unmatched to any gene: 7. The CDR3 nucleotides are TGTGCCACCGCGGTGCGGACAGGGAGCACAGATACGCAGTATTTT. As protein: CATAVRTGSTDTQYF.

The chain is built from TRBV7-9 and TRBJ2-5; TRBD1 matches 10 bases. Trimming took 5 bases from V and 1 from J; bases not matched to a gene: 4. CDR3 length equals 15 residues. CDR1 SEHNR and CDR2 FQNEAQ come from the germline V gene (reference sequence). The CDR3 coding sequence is TGTGCCAGCAGCCGACAGGGGGCGACCCAAGAGACCCAGTACTTC. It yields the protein CASSRQGATQETQYF.

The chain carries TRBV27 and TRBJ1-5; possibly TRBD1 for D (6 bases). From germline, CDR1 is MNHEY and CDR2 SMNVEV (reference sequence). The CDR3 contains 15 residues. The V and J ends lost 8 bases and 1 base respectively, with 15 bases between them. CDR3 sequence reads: CASGVGGASNQPQHF. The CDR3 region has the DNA TGTGCCAGCGGGGTAGGGGGGGCAAGCAATCAGCCCCAGCATTTT.

The CDR3 DNA sequence: TGTGCCAGCAGTCCACCCTATGGGGCGGGCAATCAGCCCCAGCATTTT. The encoded protein is CASSPPYGAGNQPQHF. The V and J genes are TRBV28 and TRBJ1-5, with a possible D match to TRBD1 (5 bases). Trimming left V 5 bases short and J 2 bases short, with 16 bases between. The germline V gene encodes CDR1 MDHEN and CDR2 SYDVKM. The CDR3 consists of 16 residues.